This entry is about one T cell receptor (beta chain). Its matching antigen is unknown. The method was immunoSEQ multiplex PCR; TCRdb's version includes in-frame clones alone and lacks a portion of them. In the table there are tens of thousands of clones, 85% to 90% of which are singletons. This record comes from a study of T cell responses to AZD1222 COVID-19 vaccine. About the research overall: Second-dose intervals near 4 or 12 weeks were combined.

Notes on the study in general: Clonal diversity was possibly underestimated, and white British individuals and females predominated among donors.

Looked up from germline, CDR1 is SGHVS and CDR2 is FQNEAQ. The CDR3 loop spans 16 amino acids. V gave up 5 bases and J gave up 0 bases, with 11 bases separating them. The V gene is TRBV7-8, the J gene TRBJ2-6; D might be TRBD1 (6 bases). The starting material was peripheral blood, obtained on day 0 of AZD1222 vaccination. This clonotype was obtained from an adult in good health. The CDR3 loop is CASSPQGYSGANVLTF. In DNA form, the CDR3 reads TGTGCCAGCAGCCCACAGGGATACTCTGGGGCCAACGTCCTGACTTTC.